The sequence of this T cell receptor beta chain was determined in a study of T cells after yellow fever vaccination. Study observations and caveats: Faster peaking, at day 5 versus 15, marked a secondary response that was weaker. The booster saw the reappearance of most primary-vaccination clones (roughly 95% CD4, around 88% CD8).

Generation of TCR cDNA used 5'RACE template switching (which added a universal primer site and UMIs). MiXCR was run by TCRdb on the 5' RACE reads, yielding one entry per CDR3 protein. The data hold 95,000 to 100,000 distinct CDR3 sequences, with 5.8% observed a single time. Per the germline V gene, CDR1 is LGHNA and CDR2 is YSLEER. V lost 0 bases, J lost 4 bases, and 7 bases lay in between. CDR3 length equals 14 residues. In regard to this clonotype: Its antigen remains unknown.

The sequence was collected from a man younger than 35 who received the YFV17D yellow fever vaccine. This rearrangement joins TRBV4-3 to TRBJ1-5; perhaps TRBD1 as D (6 bases). This specimen consisted of CD8+ T cells sorted from PBMCs, obtained 10 days after the yellow fever booster vaccination. CDR3 in DNA: TGCGCCAGCAGCCAAGATGGGACAAATCAGCCCCAGCATTTT. This sequence encodes CASSQDGTNQPQHF.